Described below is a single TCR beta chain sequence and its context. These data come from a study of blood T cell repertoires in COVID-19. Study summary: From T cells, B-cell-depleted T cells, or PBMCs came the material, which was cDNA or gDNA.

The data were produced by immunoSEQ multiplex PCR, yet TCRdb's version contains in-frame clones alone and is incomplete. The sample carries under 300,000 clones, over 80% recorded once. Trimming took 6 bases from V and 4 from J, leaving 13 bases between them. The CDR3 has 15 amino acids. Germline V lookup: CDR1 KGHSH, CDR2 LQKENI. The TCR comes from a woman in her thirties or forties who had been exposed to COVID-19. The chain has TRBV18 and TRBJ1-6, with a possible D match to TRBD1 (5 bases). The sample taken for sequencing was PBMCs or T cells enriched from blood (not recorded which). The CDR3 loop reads CASSASGRYNSPLHF. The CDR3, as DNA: TGTGCCAGCTCCGCCTCAGGGCGGTATAATTCACCCCTCCACTTT.